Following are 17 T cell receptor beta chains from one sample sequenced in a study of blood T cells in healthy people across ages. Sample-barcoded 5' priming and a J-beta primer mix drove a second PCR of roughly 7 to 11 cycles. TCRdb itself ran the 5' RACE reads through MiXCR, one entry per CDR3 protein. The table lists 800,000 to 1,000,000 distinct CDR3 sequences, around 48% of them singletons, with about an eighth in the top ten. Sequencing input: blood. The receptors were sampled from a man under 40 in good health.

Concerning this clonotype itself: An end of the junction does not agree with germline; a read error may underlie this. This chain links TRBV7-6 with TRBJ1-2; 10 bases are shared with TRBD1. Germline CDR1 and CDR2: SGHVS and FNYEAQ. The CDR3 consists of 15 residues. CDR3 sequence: CVSSAQTGGRHGYTF. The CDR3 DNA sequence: TGTGTCAGCAGCGCCCAGACAGGGGGCAGACATGGCTACACCTTC.

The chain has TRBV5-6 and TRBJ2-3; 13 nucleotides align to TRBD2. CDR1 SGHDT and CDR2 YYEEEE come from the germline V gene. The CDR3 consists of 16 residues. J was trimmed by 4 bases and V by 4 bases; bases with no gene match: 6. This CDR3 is CASSTTSGGRSDTQYF. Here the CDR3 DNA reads TGTGCCAGCAGCACGACTAGCGGGGGGCGGTCAGATACGCAGTATTTT.

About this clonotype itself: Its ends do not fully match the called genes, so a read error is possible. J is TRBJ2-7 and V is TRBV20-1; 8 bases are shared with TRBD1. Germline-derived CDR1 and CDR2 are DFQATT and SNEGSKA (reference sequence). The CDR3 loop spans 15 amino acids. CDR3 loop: CSAQSLTGDLYEQYF. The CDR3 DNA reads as TGCAGTGCCCAGTCCTTGACAGGGGACCTATACGAACAGTACTTC.

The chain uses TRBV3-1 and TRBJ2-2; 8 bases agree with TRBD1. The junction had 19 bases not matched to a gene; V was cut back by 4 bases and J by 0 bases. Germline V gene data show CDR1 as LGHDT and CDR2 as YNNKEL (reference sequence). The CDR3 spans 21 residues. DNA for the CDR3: TGTGCCAGCAGCCTCACACAGACAGGGGCCGCGCCGGGATCGAACACCGGGGAGCTGTTTTTT. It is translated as CASSLTQTGAAPGSNTGELFF.

The CDR3: CASSVDRADYGYTF. Here the CDR3 DNA reads TGTGCCAGCAGTGTGGACAGGGCCGACTATGGCTACACCTTC. This chain connects TRBV6-1 to TRBJ1-2, with TRBD1 matching over 8 bases. V lost 4 bases and J lost 3; bases outside the gene matches: 4. The CDR3 runs 14 residues. Germline V gives CDR1 MNHNS, CDR2 SASEGT.

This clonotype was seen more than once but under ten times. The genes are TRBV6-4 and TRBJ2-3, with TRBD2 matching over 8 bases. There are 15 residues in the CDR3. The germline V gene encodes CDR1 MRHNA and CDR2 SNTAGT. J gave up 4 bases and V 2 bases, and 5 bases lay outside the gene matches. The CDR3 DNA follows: TGTGCCAGCAGTGACCCCGGGAGGGGCTCAGATACGCAGTATTTT. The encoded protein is CASSDPGRGSDTQYF.

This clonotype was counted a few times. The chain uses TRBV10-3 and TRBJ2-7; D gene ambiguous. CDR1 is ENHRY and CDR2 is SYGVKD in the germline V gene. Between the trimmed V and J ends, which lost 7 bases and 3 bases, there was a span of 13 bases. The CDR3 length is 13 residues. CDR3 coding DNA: TGTGCCATCATTAGTACGCAGAACTACGAGCAGTACTTC. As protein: CAIISTQNYEQYF.

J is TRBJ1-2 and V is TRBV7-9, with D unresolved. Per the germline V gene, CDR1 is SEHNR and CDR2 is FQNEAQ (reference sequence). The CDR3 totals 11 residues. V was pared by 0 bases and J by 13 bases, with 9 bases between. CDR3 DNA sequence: TGTGCCAGCAGCTTAGCCGGCTTTCGCACCTTC. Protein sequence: CASSLAGFRTF.

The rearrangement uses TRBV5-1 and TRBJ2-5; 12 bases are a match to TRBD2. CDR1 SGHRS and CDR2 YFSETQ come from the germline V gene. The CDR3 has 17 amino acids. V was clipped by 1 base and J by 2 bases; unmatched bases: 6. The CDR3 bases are TGCGCCAGCAGCTTGTATACTAGCGGGGGGACTCAAGAGACCCAGTACTTC. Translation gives CASSLYTSGGTQETQYF. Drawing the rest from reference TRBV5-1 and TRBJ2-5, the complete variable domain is KAGVTQTPRYLIKTRGQQVTLSCSPISGHRSVSWYQQTPGQGLQFLFEYFSETQRNKGNFPGRFSGRQFSNSRSEMNVSTLELGDSALYLCASSLYTSGGTQETQYFGPGTRLLVL.

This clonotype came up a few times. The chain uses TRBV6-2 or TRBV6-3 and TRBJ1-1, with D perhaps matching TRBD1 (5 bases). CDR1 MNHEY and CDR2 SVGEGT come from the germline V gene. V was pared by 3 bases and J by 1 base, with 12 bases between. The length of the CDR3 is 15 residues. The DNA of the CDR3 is TGTGCCAGCAGTTATCGGGGGGTCTGGAACACTGAAGCTTTCTTT. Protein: CASSYRGVWNTEAFF.

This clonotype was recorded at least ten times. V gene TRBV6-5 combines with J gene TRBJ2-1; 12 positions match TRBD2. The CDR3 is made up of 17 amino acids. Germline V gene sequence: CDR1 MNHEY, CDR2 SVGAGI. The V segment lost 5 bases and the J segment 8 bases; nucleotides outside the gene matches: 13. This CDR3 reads CASSPSSSGGAGDEQFF. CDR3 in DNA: TGTGCCAGCAGTCCTTCTTCTAGCGGGGGGGCCGGTGATGAGCAGTTCTTC.

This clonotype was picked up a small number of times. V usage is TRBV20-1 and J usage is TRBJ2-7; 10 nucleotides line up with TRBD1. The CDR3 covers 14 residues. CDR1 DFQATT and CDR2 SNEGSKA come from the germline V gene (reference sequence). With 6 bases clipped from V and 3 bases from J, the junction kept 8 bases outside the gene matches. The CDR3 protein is CSASGQGGLYEQYF. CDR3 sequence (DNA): TGCAGTGCCAGTGGACAGGGGGGTCTCTACGAGCAGTACTTC.

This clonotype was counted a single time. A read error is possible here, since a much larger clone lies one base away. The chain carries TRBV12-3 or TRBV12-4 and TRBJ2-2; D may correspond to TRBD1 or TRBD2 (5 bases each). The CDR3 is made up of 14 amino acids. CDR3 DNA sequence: TGTGCCAGCCGTTTCGGGACCGACACCGGGGAGCTGTTTTTT. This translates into CASRFGTDTGELFF.

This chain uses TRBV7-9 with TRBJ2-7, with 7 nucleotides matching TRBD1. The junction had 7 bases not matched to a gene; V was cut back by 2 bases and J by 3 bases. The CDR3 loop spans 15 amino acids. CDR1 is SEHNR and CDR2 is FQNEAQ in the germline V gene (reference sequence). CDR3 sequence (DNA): TGTGCCAGCAGCTTACACCAGGGGGTTTACTACGAGCAGTACTTC. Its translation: CASSLHQGVYYEQYF.

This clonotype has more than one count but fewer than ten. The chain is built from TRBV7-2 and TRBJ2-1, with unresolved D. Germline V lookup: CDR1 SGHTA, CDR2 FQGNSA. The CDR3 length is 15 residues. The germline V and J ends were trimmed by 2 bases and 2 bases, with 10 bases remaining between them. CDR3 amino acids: CASSLWAGTYNEQFF. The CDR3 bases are TGTGCCAGCAGCTTATGGGCAGGTACCTACAATGAGCAGTTCTTC.

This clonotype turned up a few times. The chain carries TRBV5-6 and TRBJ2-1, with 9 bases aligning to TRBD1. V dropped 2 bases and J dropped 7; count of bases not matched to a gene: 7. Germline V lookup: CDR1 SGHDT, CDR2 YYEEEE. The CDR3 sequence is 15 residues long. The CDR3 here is CASSLGTGRMNEQFF. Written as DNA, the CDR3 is TGTGCCAGCAGCTTAGGGACAGGGAGGATGAATGAGCAGTTCTTC.

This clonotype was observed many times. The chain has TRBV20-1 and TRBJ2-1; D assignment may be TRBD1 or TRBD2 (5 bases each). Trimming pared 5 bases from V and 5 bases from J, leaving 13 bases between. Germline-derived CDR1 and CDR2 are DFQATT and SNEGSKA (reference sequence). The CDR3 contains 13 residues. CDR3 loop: CSARRERNNEQFF. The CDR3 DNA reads TGCAGTGCTCGCAGGGAGCGCAACAATGAGCAGTTCTTC.